This is a list of T cell receptor beta chains from one sample in a study of CD8 T cells in Susac syndrome. TCRdb redid the calling of the immunoSEQ multiplex PCR reads with MiXCR, one entry per CDR3 protein. Here the sample spans 110,000 to 150,000 distinct CDR3 sequences, 85% to 95% being singletons. Sequencing was carried out using CD8+ T cells from PBMCs. These TCRs come from a human donor in good health. Both conserved end residues are trimmed from each CDR3. Fields, in order: CDR3 length, J gene, V gene, CDR3 protein.

14 | TRBJ1-2 | TRBV20-1 | SARDIIGTVLYGYT
12 | TRBJ2-1 | TRBV4-1 | ASSQVSRLGEQF
12 | TRBJ2-7 | TRBV28 | ASRGRLAGGEQY
13 | TRBJ2-7 | TRBV12-3/TRBV12-4 | ASSLLAAAMYEQY
12 | TRBJ2-7 | TRBV27 | ASSFGLAVGEQY
13 | TRBJ1-5 | TRBV15 | ATSRVQGGYQPQH
12 | TRBJ2-3 | TRBV12-3/TRBV12-4 | AVGSEADTDTQY
13 | TRBJ2-7 | TRBV27 | ASSLVAESSYEQY
12 | TRBJ2-1 | TRBV19 | ASSKGQFAGEQF
11 | TRBJ2-1 | TRBV7-9 | ASSKGQGYEQF
10 | TRBJ2-1 | TRBV6-5 | ASSSPRREQF
15 | TRBJ2-7 | TRBV20-1 | SAQGLAGVQWGYEQY
11 | TRBJ2-1 | TRBV27 | ASSFEARTVQF
12 | TRBJ1-1 | TRBV28 | ASSFGATDPEAF
16 | TRBJ1-5 | TRBV12-3/TRBV12-4 | ASSSFGTGEVGNQPQH
9 | TRBJ2-1 | TRBV27 | ASSNLGEQF
15 | TRBJ2-7 | TRBV4-3 | ASSQDPGLAGVYEQY
14 | TRBJ2-7 | TRBV13 | ASSTTSGAKGFEQY
13 | TRBJ2-1 | TRBV20-1 | SAREIGGIYNEQF
13 | TRBJ2-5 | TRBV29-1 | SVEGALENWETQY
10 | TRBJ2-7 | TRBV29-1 | SVVNSSYEQY
12 | TRBJ2-7 | TRBV7-9 | ASSLDGAGYEQY
12 | TRBJ2-7 | TRBV9 | ASSDSGTPYEQY